This entry concerns a single T cell receptor beta chain. The entry originates in a study of blood T cell repertoires in COVID-19. Using immunoSEQ multiplex PCR, the repertoire was profiled, and TCRdb retains in-frame clones only, with some absent. The data hold roughly 14,000 clones, with around 85% observed a single time. The V gene's germline CDR1 is WSHSY and CDR2 SAAADI. This CDR3 is built from 13 residues. Trimming took 3 bases from V and 4 from J, leaving 9 bases between them. The sample was peripheral blood. The TCR comes from a human donor in a cohort sampled during active COVID-19. J is TRBJ1-2 and V is TRBV10-2; D gene ambiguous. For the CDR3, the DNA is TGCGCCAGCAGTGATGGCCTTGGCTATGGCTACACCTTC. Residues: CASSDGLGYGYTF.